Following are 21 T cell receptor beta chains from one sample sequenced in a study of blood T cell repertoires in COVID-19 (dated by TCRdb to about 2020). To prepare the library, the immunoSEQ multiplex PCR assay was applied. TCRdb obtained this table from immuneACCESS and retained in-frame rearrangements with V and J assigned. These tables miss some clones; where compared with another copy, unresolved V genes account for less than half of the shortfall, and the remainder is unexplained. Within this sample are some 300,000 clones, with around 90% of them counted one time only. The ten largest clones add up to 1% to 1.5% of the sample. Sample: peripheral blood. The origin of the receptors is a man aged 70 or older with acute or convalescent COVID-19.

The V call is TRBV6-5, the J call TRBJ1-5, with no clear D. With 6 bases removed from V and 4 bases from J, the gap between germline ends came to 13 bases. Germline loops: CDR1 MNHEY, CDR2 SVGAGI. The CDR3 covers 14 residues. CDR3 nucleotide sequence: TGTGCCAGCAGCGATTTCGGCGGGAATCAGCCCCAGCATTTT. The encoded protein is CASSDFGGNQPQHF.

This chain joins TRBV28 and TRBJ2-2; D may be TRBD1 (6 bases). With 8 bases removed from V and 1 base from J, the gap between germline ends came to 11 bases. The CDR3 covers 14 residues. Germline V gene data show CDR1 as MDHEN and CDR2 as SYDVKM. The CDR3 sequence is CASQMDRNTGELFF. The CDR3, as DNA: TGTGCCAGCCAGATGGACAGGAACACCGGGGAGCTGTTTTTT.

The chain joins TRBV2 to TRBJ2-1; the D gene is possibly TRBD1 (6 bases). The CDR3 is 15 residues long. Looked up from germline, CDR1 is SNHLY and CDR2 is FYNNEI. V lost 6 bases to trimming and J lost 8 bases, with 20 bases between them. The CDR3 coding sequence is TGTGCCAGCAGAGGGGGACCACCCACGGGTTATGAGCAGTTCTTC. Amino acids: CASRGGPPTGYEQFF.

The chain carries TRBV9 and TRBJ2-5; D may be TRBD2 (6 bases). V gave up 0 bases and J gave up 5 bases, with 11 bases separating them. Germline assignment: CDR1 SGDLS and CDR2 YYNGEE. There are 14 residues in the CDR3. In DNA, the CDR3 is TGTGCCAGCAGCGTAGAGTCAGGGAGGGAGACCCAGTACTTC. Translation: CASSVESGRETQYF.

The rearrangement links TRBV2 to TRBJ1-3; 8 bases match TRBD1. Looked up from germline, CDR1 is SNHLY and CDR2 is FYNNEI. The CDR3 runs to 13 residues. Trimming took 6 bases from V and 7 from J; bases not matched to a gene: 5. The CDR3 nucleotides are TGTGCCAGCAGCGGGACAGGATTTAACACCATATATTTT. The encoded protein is CASSGTGFNTIYF.

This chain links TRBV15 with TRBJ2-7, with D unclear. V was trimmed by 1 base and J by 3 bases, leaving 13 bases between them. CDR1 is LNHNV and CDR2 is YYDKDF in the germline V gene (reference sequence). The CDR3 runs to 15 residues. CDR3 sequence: CATSRASSSIYEQYF. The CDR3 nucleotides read TGTGCCACCAGCAGAGCATCTAGTTCTATCTACGAGCAGTACTTC.

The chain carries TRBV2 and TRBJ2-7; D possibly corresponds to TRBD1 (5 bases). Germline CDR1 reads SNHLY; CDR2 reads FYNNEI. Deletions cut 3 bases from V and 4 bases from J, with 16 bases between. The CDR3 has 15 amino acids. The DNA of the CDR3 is TGTGCCAGCAGTGACCCTCGGACATCTCCATACGAGCAGTACTTC. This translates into CASSDPRTSPYEQYF.

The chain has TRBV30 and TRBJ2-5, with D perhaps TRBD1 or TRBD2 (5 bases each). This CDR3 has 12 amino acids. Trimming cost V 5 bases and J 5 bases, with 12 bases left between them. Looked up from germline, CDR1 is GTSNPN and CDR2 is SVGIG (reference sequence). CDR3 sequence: CAWDSGGETQYF. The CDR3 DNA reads TGTGCCTGGGACAGTGGCGGGGAGACCCAGTACTTC.

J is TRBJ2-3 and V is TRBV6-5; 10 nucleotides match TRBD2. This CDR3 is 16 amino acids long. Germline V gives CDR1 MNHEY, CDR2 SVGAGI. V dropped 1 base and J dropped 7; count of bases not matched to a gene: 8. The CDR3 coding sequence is TGTGCCAGCAGTTACTTGTCTAGCGGGAGAGGAAATACGCAGTATTTT. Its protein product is CASSYLSSGRGNTQYF.

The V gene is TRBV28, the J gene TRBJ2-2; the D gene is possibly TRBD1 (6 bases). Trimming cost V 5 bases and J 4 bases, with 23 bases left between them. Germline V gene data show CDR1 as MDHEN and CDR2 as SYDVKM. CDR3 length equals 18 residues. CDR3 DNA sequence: TGTGCCAGCAGTCCCTGGGGTCGGTCGGGACAACCCACCGGGGAGCTGTTTTTT. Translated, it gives CASSPWGRSGQPTGELFF.

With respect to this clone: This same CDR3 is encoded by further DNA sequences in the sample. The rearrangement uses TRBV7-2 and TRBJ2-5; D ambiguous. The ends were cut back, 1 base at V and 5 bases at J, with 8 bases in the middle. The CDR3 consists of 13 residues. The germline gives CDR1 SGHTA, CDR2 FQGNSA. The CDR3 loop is CASSLGAGETQYF. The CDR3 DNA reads TGTGCCAGCAGCTTAGGGGCTGGGGAGACCCAGTACTTC.

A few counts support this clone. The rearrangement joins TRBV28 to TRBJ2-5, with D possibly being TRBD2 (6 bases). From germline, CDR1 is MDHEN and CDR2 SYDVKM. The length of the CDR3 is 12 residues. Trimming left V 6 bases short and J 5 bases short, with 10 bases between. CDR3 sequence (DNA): TGTGCCAGCAGGCGGGGTCAGGAGACCCAGTACTTC. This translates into CASRRGQETQYF.

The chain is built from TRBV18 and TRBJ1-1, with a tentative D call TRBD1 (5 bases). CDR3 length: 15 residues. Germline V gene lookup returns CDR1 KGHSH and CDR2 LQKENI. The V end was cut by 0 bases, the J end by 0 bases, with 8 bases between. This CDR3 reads CASSPPSGLNTEAFF. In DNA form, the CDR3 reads TGTGCCAGCTCACCACCTTCAGGGTTGAACACTGAAGCTTTCTTT.

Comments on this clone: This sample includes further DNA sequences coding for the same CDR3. The CDR3 bases are TGTGCCACCTCGGGACAGGGGAACACTGAAGCTTTCTTT. Translation gives CATSGQGNTEAFF. The V gene is TRBV10-3, the J gene TRBJ1-1; 9 nucleotides agree with TRBD1. Trimming took 10 bases from V and 1 from J; bases not matched to a gene: 4. This CDR3 is 13 amino acids long. Germline V lookup: CDR1 ENHRY, CDR2 SYGVKD.

This chain's CDR3 is CASSLHGGGKPQHF. The CDR3 nucleotides are TGCGCCAGCAGTCTCCATGGAGGGGGCAAGCCCCAGCATTTT. V gene TRBV23-1 combines with J gene TRBJ1-5; TRBD1 agrees at 7 bases. TRBV23-1 belongs to the ORF category, with a function that is uncertain. V dropped 4 bases and J dropped 8; count of bases not matched to a gene: 8. This CDR3 is 14 amino acids long.

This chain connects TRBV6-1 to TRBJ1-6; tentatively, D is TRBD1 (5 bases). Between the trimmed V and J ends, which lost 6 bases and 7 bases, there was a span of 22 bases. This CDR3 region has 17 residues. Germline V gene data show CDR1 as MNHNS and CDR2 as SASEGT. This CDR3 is CASREHPVGLRNSPLHF. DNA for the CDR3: TGTGCCAGCAGGGAACACCCGGTGGGGCTCCGGAATTCACCCCTCCACTTT.

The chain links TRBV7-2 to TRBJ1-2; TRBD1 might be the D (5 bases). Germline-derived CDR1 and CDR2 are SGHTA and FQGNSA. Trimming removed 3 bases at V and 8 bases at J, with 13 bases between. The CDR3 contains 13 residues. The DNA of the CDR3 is TGTGCCAGCAGCTTTGGGCCAACAGGAGGCTACACCTTC. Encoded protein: CASSFGPTGGYTF.

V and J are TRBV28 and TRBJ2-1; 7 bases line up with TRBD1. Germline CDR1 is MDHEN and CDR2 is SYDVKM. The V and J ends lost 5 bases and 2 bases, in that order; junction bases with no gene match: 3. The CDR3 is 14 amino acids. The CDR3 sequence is CASSRTGAYNEQFF. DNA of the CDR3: TGTGCCAGCAGTCGGACAGGAGCCTACAATGAGCAGTTCTTC.

In nucleotides, the CDR3 is TGTGCCAGCAGTTATCGGTATTTGACTGAAGCTTTCTTT. Translated, it gives CASSYRYLTEAFF. The chain joins TRBV6-2 or TRBV6-3 to TRBJ1-1; D is unclear. CDR1 and CDR2 from the germline V gene are MNHEY and SVGEGT. CDR3 length: 13 residues. Trimming pared 3 bases from V and 5 bases from J, leaving 10 bases between.

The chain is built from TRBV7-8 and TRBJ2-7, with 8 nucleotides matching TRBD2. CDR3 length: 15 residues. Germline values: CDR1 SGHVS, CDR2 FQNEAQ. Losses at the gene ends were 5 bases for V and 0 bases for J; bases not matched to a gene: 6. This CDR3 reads CASSRGGESSYEQYF. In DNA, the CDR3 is TGTGCCAGCAGCCGGGGGGGGGAGAGCTCCTACGAGCAGTACTTC. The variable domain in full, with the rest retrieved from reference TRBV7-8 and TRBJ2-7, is GAGVSQSPRYKVAKRGQDVALRCDPISGHVSLFWYQQALGQGPEFLTYFQNEAQLDKSGLPSDRFFAERPEGSVSTLKIQRTQQEDSAVYLCASSRGGESSYEQYFGPGTRLTVT.

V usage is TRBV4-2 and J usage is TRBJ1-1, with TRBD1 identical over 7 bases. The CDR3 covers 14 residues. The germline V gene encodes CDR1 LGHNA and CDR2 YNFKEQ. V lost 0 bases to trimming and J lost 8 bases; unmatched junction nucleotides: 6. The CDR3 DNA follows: TGTGCCAGCAGCCAAGATTTGGTACAGGGGGAAGCTTTCTTT. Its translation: CASSQDLVQGEAFF.